Listed below are T cell receptor beta chains from one sample, sequenced in a study of blood T cell repertoires in COVID-19. Using immunoSEQ multiplex PCR, the repertoire was profiled, and TCRdb retains in-frame clones only, with some absent. The top ten clones hold approximately 1.6% of a sample with around 70,000 clones, about nine tenths of them seen once. Sequencing used peripheral blood. Receptor source: a middle-aged man with acute or convalescent COVID-19. CDR3s include the opening cysteine and the closing phenylalanine or tryptophan. The order of the fields is clone size, J gene, V gene, D gene, CDR3 protein, CDR3 DNA. The D gene is left open where the match is weak. Clone size is given for some rows only: seen once, a few or many times, or a class if the clone is expanded.

>.|TRBJ2-3|TRBV6-6|TRBD1
CASSGTEVYTDTQYF
TGTGCCAGCAGTGGGACAGAGGTATACACAGATACGCAGTATTTT
>.|TRBJ2-3|TRBV27|TRBD2
CASSFLAGDGDTQYF
TGTGCCAGCAGTTTCCTAGCGGGAGACGGCGATACGCAGTATTTT
>.|TRBJ2-7|TRBV11-2|TRBD2
CASSQHTSGGSYEQYF
TGTGCCAGCAGCCAGCACACTAGCGGAGGGTCCTACGAGCAGTACTTC
>.|TRBJ1-5|TRBV6-1|.
CASSEVGPGHPQHF
TGTGCCAGCAGTGAAGTAGGCCCGGGTCACCCCCAGCATTTT
>.|TRBJ2-1|TRBV7-2|.
CASSLIAEPSYNEQFF
TGTGCCAGCAGTTTAATAGCGGAGCCCTCCTACAATGAGCAGTTCTTC
>.|TRBJ2-1|TRBV5-1|.
CASSLDSVLTYNEQFF
TGCGCCAGCAGCTTGGATTCCGTACTTACCTACAATGAGCAGTTCTTC
>.|TRBJ2-5|TRBV20-1|.
CSAPRVETQYF
TGCAGTGCCCCCCGGGTAGAGACCCAGTACTTC
>.|TRBJ1-2|TRBV7-9|TRBD1
CASSLDRDYGYTF
TGTGCCAGCAGCCTTGACAGGGACTATGGCTACACCTTC
>.|TRBJ2-7|TRBV9|TRBD1
CASSPGQETYEQYF
TGTGCCAGCAGCCCGGGACAGGAGACCTACGAGCAGTACTTC
>once|TRBJ1-1|TRBV5-1|TRBD1
CASSLLNRDSPEAFF
TGCGCCAGCAGCTTACTAAACCGGGACAGCCCTGAAGCTTTCTTT
>.|TRBJ1-5|TRBV2|.
CASSADRVGQPQHF
TGTGCCAGCAGTGCGGACAGAGTAGGGCAGCCCCAGCATTTT
>.|TRBJ2-3|TRBV28|.
CASRVGGSDTQYF
TGTGCCAGCCGGGTAGGGGGTTCAGATACGCAGTATTTT
>.|TRBJ2-5|TRBV6-2/TRBV6-3|TRBD2
CASSAGLAGDVETQYF
TGTGCCAGCAGTGCTGGACTAGCGGGAGACGTCGAGACCCAGTACTTC
>once|TRBJ2-1|TRBV10-3|.
CAASAGSTYNEQFF
TGTGCCGCCAGCGCGGGAAGTACCTACAATGAGCAGTTCTTC
>.|TRBJ1-2|TRBV5-4|.
CASSLDPSGGYTF
TGTGCCAGCAGCTTGGACCCCTCCGGTGGCTACACCTTC
>.|TRBJ2-3|TRBV6-5|.
CASNFFQGSTDTQYF
TGTGCCAGCAATTTCTTCCAGGGTTCCACAGATACGCAGTATTTT
>.|TRBJ2-7|TRBV11-3|TRBD2
CASSPPGDLASGKAYEQYF
TGTGCCAGCAGCCCCCCGGGGGACCTCGCTAGCGGGAAAGCCTACGAGCAGTACTTC
>.|TRBJ1-2|TRBV7-9|TRBD1
CASSLMEGADGYTF
TGTGCCAGCAGCTTAATGGAGGGGGCAGATGGCTACACCTTC
>.|TRBJ2-1|TRBV4-2|TRBD2
CASSQGLAGGQDEQFF
TGTGCCAGCAGCCAAGGTCTAGCGGGGGGGCAGGATGAGCAGTTCTTC
>.|TRBJ2-7|TRBV3-1/TRBV3-2|.
CASQTGKEGYEQYF
TGTGCCAGTCAGACTGGTAAGGAAGGTTACGAGCAGTACTTC
>.|TRBJ1-2|TRBV5-1|TRBD1
CASSTDRDLTNYGYTF
TGCGCCAGCAGCACAGACAGGGACCTTACTAACTATGGCTACACCTTC
>.|TRBJ2-1|TRBV19|TRBD2
CASSIGWTSGGATDEQFF
TGTGCCAGTAGTATAGGTTGGACTAGCGGGGGGGCCACCGATGAGCAGTTCTTC
>few|TRBJ2-2|TRBV9|TRBD2
CASSTSGGGTGELFF
TGTGCCAGCAGCACTAGCGGGGGGGGCACCGGGGAGCTGTTTTTT
>few|TRBJ1-3|TRBV5-1|.
CASWDRGTGNTIYF
TGCGCCAGCTGGGATCGGGGAACTGGAAACACCATATATTTT
>.|TRBJ1-1|TRBV27|.
CASSLVYMNTEAFF
TGTGCCAGCAGTTTGGTTTACATGAACACTGAAGCTTTCTTT
>.|TRBJ1-5|TRBV3-1/TRBV3-2|.
CASSQEMGGRNQPQHF
TGTGCCAGCAGCCAAGAAATGGGGGGGCGGAATCAGCCCCAGCATTTT
>once|TRBJ2-7|TRBV24-1|.
CATSDLREQYF
TGTGCCACCAGTGATTTGCGCGAGCAGTACTTC
>.|TRBJ2-2|TRBV27|.
CASSFGGPGTGELFF
TGTGCCAGCAGTTTCGGGGGGCCGGGCACCGGGGAGCTGTTTTTT
>.|TRBJ2-1|TRBV9|.
CASSLFDRNNEQFF
TGTGCCAGCAGCCTTTTCGACAGAAACAATGAGCAGTTCTTC
>few|TRBJ2-6|TRBV18|TRBD1
CASSPSWGQGAGGANVLTF
TGTGCCAGCTCACCCTCCTGGGGACAGGGGGCTGGTGGGGCCAACGTCCTGACTTTC
>.|TRBJ1-4|TRBV2|.
CASKPGLLMRKLFF
TGTGCCAGCAAACCAGGACTATTAATGAGAAAACTGTTTTTT
>.|TRBJ1-4|TRBV24-1|TRBD1
CATSDSRQGANEKLFF
TGTGCCACCAGTGATTCAAGACAGGGGGCTAATGAAAAACTGTTTTTT
>.|TRBJ2-7|TRBV27|.
CASSPAYRDSYEQYF
TGTGCCAGCAGCCCCGCGTACCGGGACTCCTACGAGCAGTACTTC
>.|TRBJ1-5|TRBV24-1|TRBD1
CATSDKQGLNQPQHF
TGTGCCACCAGTGACAAACAGGGGTTAAATCAGCCCCAGCATTTT
>.|TRBJ1-6|TRBV7-2|.
CASSLEGFGDNSPLHF
TGTGCCAGCAGCTTAGAGGGGTTTGGGGATAATTCACCCCTCCACTTT
>.|TRBJ2-5|TRBV4-1|.
CASSKRAGVETQYF
TGCGCCAGCAGCAAGAGGGCAGGGGTTGAGACCCAGTACTTC
>.|TRBJ2-1|TRBV7-9|.
CASSSSGGSSYNEQFF
TGTGCCAGCAGCTCTAGTGGGGGCAGCTCCTACAATGAGCAGTTCTTC
>few|TRBJ2-5|TRBV18|TRBD2
CASSRTSGYEETQYF
TGTGCCAGCTCAAGGACTAGCGGGTATGAAGAGACCCAGTACTTC
>.|TRBJ1-1|TRBV7-9|TRBD1
CASSSATGAVNTEAFF
TGTGCCAGCAGCTCGGCGACAGGGGCTGTTAACACTGAAGCTTTCTTT
>once|TRBJ2-3|TRBV5-1|.
CASSWTFSTDTQYF
TGCGCCAGCAGCTGGACATTCAGCACAGATACGCAGTATTTT
>.|TRBJ1-3|TRBV2|.
CASSTRVAANTIYF
TGTGCCAGCAGCACCCGGGTCGCGGCGAACACCATATATTTT
>.|TRBJ1-1|TRBV6-2/TRBV6-3|.
CASSYGRGGNTEAFF
TGTGCCAGCAGTTACGGGCGGGGAGGGAACACTGAAGCTTTCTTT
>.|TRBJ2-7|TRBV10-1|TRBD2
CASSERGGRAGSEQYF
TGCGCCAGCAGTGAGCGGGGCGGGAGGGCCGGCTCCGAGCAGTACTTC
>.|TRBJ2-5|TRBV7-2|.
CASSYLRDQETQYF
TGTGCCAGCAGCTACCTCCGGGACCAAGAGACCCAGTACTTC
>.|TRBJ1-1|TRBV4-1|TRBD1
CASSQSPLTGSGTEAFF
TGCGCCAGCAGCCAATCCCCACTGACAGGGTCGGGAACTGAAGCTTTCTTT
>.|TRBJ1-1|TRBV18|.
CASSPHRDTEAFF
TGTGCCAGCTCACCACACAGGGACACTGAAGCTTTCTTT
>.|TRBJ2-2|TRBV19|.
CASSPRAGLITGELFF
TGTGCCAGTTCCCCGAGGGCGGGGTTAATCACCGGGGAGCTGTTTTTT
>.|TRBJ1-1|TRBV6-6|.
CASSYSTGTEAFF
TGTGCCAGCAGTTACTCGACGGGCACTGAAGCTTTCTTT
>.|TRBJ2-3|TRBV7-3|.
CASSLQAGVADTQYF
TGTGCCAGCAGCTTACAGGCAGGGGTGGCAGATACGCAGTATTTT
>.|TRBJ1-5|TRBV27|.
CASSLFGAGGNQPQHF
TGTGCCAGCAGTTTATTTGGGGCGGGAGGCAATCAGCCCCAGCATTTT
>.|TRBJ2-2|TRBV24-1|TRBD2
CATSDPGLAGTNTGELFF
TGTGCCACCAGTGATCCCGGACTAGCGGGTACGAACACCGGGGAGCTGTTTTTT
>.|TRBJ1-4|TRBV7-9|.
CASSLKGGNEKLFF
TGTGCCAGCAGCTTAAAAGGCGGTAATGAAAAACTGTTTTTT
>.|TRBJ2-1|TRBV5-1|.
CASSLVAGNNEQFF
TGCGCCAGCAGCTTGGTTGCAGGAAACAATGAGCAGTTCTTC
>once|TRBJ2-4|TRBV28|.
CASSLPGTKNIQYF
TGTGCCAGCAGTTTACCGGGTACGAAAAACATTCAGTACTTC
>.|TRBJ2-7|TRBV11-2|.
CASSSAQAYEQYF
TGTGCCAGCAGCTCCGCGCAGGCCTACGAGCAGTACTTC
>.|TRBJ2-5|TRBV11-2|.
CASSALDYRGLWETQYF
TGTGCCAGCAGCGCCCTGGACTATAGGGGGCTATGGGAGACCCAGTACTTC
>.|TRBJ2-1|TRBV27|.
CASRTRGSSYNEQFF
TGTGCCAGCAGGACGAGGGGGAGCTCCTACAATGAGCAGTTCTTC
>.|TRBJ1-3|TRBV7-9|TRBD1
CASSLTGGPASKAIYF
TGTGCCAGCAGCCTTACAGGGGGTCCCGCTTCGAAAGCCATATATTTT
>.|TRBJ1-5|TRBV11-1|.
CASSLARGQPQHF
TGTGCCAGCAGCTTAGCGAGAGGTCAGCCCCAGCATTTT
>.|TRBJ1-5|TRBV28|TRBD1
CASSFESGGTMHQPQHF
TGTGCCAGCAGTTTCGAGTCAGGGGGAACGATGCATCAGCCCCAGCATTTT